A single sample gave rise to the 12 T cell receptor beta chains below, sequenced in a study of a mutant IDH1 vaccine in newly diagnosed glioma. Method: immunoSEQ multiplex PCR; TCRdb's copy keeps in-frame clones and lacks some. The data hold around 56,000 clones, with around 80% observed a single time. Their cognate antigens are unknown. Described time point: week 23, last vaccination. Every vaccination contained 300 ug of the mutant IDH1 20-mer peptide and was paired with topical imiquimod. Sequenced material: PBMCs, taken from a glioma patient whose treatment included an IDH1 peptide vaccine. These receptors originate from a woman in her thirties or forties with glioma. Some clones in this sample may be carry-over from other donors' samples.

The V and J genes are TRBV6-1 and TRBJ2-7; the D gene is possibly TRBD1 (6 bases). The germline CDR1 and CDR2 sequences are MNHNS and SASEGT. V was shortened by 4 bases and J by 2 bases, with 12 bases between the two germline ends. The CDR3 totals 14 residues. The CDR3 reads CASSARDTTYEQYF. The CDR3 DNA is TGTGCCAGCAGTGCCCGGGACACTACCTACGAGCAGTACTTC.

The CDR3, as DNA: TGTGCCAGCAGAAGTGGGAGCAATCAGCCCCAGCATTTT. This encodes CASRSGSNQPQHF. The chain employs TRBV6-5 and TRBJ1-5; D call uncertain. Trimming took 6 bases from V and 1 from J, leaving 7 bases between them. The CDR3 consists of 13 residues. Germline CDR1 reads MNHEY; CDR2 reads SVGAGI.

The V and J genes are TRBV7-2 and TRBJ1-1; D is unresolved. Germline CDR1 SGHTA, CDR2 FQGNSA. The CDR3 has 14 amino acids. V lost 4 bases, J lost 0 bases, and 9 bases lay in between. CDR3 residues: CASSSLSLNTEAFF. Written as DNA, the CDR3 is TGTGCCAGCAGCTCCCTGAGTTTGAACACTGAAGCTTTCTTT.

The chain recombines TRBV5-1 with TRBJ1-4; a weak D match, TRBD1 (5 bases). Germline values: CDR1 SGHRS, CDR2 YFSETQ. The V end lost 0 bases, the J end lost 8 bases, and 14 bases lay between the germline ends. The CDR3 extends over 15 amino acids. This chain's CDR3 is CASSLGGRGNEKLFF. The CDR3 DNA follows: TGCGCCAGCAGCTTGGGGGGGAGGGGCAACGAAAAACTGTTTTTT.

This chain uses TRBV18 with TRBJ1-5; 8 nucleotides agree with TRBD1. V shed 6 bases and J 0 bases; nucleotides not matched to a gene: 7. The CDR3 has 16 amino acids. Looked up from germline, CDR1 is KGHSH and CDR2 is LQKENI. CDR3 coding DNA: TGTGCCAGCTCCCGTGACAGGGGTGCTAGCAATCAGCCCCAGCATTTT. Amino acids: CASSRDRGASNQPQHF.

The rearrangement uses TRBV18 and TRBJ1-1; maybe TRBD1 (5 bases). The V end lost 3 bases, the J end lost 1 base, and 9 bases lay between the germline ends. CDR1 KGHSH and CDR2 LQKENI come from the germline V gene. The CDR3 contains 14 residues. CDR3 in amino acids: CASSPGVPNTEAFF. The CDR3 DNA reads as TGTGCCAGCTCACCGGGGGTACCGAACACTGAAGCTTTCTTT.

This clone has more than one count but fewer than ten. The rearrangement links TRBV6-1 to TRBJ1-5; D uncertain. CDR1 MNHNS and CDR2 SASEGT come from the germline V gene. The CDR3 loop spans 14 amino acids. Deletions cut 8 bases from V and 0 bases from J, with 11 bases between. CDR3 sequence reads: CASELTYSNQPQHF. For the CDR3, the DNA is TGTGCCAGCGAGTTGACCTATAGCAATCAGCCCCAGCATTTT.

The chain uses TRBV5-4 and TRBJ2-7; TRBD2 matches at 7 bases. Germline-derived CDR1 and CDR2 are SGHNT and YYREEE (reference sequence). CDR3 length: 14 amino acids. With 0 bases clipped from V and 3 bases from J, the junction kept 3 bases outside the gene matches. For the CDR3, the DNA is TGTGCCAGCAGCTTGGGGGGGACTATCTACGAGCAGTACTTC. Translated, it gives CASSLGGTIYEQYF.

The CDR3 sequence: CASGLALDSPLHF. The CDR3 DNA follows: TGTGCTAGTGGTTTGGCCTTGGATTCACCCCTCCACTTT. This chain uses TRBV12-5 with TRBJ1-6, with D hard to call. CDR1 is LGHNT and CDR2 is FRNRAP in the germline V gene. Trimming cost V 1 base and J 8 bases, with 6 bases left between them. The CDR3 covers 13 residues. The whole variable domain, remainder taken from reference TRBV12-5 and TRBJ1-6, is DARVTQTPRHKVTEMGQEVTMRCQPILGHNTVFWYRQTMMQGLELLAYFRNRAPLDDSGMPKDRFSAEMPDATLATLKIQPSEPRDSAVYFCASGLALDSPLHFGNGTRLTVT.

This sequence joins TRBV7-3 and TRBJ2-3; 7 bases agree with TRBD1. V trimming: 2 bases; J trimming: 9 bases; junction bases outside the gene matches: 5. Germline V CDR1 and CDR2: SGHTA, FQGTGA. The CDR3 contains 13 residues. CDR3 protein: CASSLATGVTQYF. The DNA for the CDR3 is TGTGCCAGCAGCTTAGCCACAGGGGTCACGCAGTATTTT.

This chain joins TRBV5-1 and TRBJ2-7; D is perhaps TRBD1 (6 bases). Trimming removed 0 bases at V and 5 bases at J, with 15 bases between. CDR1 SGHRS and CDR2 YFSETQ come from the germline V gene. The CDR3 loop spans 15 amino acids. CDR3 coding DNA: TGCGCCAGCAGCTTGGTTGTACAGGGTAGCAACGAGCAGTACTTC. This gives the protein CASSLVVQGSNEQYF.

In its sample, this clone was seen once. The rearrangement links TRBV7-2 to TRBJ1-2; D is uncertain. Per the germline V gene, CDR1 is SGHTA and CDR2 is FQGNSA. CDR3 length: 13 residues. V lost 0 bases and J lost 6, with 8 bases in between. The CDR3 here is CASSLAGSDGYTF. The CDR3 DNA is TGTGCCAGCAGCTTAGCGGGGTCCGATGGCTACACCTTC.